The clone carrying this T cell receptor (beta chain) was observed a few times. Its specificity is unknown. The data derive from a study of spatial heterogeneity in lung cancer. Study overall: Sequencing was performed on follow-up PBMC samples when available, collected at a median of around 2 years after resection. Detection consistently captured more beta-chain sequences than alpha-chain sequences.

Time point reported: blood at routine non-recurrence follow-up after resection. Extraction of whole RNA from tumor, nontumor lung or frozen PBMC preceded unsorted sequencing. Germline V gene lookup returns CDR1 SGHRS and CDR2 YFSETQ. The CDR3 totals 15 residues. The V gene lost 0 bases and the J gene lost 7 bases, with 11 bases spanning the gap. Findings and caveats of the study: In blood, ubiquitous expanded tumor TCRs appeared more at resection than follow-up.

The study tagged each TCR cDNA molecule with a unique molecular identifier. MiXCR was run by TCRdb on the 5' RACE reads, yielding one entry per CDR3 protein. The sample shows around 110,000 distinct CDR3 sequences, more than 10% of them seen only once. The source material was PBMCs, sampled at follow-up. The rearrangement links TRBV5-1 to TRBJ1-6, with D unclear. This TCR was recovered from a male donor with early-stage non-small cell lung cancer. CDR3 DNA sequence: TGCGCCAGCAGCTTGGCCCTAGAAGGGAATTCACCCCTCCACTTT. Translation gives CASSLALEGNSPLHF.